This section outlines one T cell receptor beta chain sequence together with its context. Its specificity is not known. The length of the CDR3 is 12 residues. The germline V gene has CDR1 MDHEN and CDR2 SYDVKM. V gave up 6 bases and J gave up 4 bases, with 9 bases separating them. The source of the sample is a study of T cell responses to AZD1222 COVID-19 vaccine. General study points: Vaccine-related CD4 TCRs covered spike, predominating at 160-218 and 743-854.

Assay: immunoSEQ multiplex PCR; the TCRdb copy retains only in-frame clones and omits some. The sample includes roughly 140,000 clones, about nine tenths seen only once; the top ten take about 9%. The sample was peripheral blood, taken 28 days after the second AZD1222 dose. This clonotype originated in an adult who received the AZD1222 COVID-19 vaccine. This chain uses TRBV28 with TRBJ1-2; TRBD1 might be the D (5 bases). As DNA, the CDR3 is TGTGCCAGCAGGGACATTGTCTATGGCTACACCTTC. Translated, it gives CASRDIVYGYTF.